A selection of T cell receptor beta chains follows, all from one sample in a study of blood T cell repertoires in COVID-19. Profiled with immunoSEQ multiplex PCR; TCRdb holds only in-frame clones, not every one. The sample shows roughly 55,000 clones, over 80% of them seen only once. Sequencing used peripheral blood. The source is a woman aged 60 to 75 with acute or convalescent COVID-19. Both conserved end residues are part of each CDR3. The D gene is left open where the match is weak. Rows may omit the clone size; those that give it use once, few, many or a size class.

TRBJ1-2,NA,NA,TRBV6-6,TGTGCCAGCAGCCCCTCCCGGGACAACAACAACTATGGCTACACCTTC,CASSPSRDNNNYGYTF
TRBJ1-2,NA,NA,TRBV23-1,TGCGCCAGCAGAGGGGGGGTTCGCTATGGCTACACCTTC,CASRGGVRYGYTF
TRBJ1-1,NA,NA,TRBV7-8,TGTGCCAGCAGCTTAGGATCGGGCACTGAAGCTTTCTTT,CASSLGSGTEAFF
TRBJ1-5,once,NA,TRBV6-1,TGTGCCAGCAGTGAAGCCGGGAACAAAAATCAGCCCCAGCATTTT,CASSEAGNKNQPQHF
TRBJ1-2,NA,NA,TRBV10-3,TGTGCCATCAGTGAGACACAGGGCGGCTATGGCTACACCTTC,CAISETQGGYGYTF
TRBJ2-1,once,TRBD2,TRBV2,TGTGCCAGCAGTGAGGATAGCGGGAGTCTTGAGCAGTTCTTC,CASSEDSGSLEQFF
TRBJ1-3,NA,NA,TRBV7-8,TGTGCCAGCAGCTTCTCCCTCTCTGGAAACACCATATATTTT,CASSFSLSGNTIYF
TRBJ1-3,NA,NA,TRBV15,TGTGCCACCAGCAGAGTCCGAGGATCTGGAAACACCATATATTTT,CATSRVRGSGNTIYF
TRBJ1-6,NA,NA,TRBV5-5,TGTGCCAGCAGCTTGGCAGGGGCAAATTCACCCCTCCACTTT,CASSLAGANSPLHF
TRBJ1-6,NA,NA,TRBV6-5,TGTGCCAGCAGTCACCCCGAGAATAATTCACCCCTCCACTTT,CASSHPENNSPLHF
TRBJ1-4,once,TRBD1,TRBV6-5,TGTGCCAGCACAGACGGGACAGGGTTCGAAAAACTGTTTTTT,CASTDGTGFEKLFF
TRBJ1-4,NA,NA,TRBV6-5,TGTGCCAGCAGTTACGGTACAGGGAATAATGAAAAACTGTTTTTT,CASSYGTGNNEKLFF
TRBJ1-1,NA,TRBD1,TRBV19,TGTGCCAGTAGTAGCGGCAAAACAGGGGTGAACACTGAAGCTTTCTTT,CASSSGKTGVNTEAFF
TRBJ1-1,NA,NA,TRBV30,TGTGCCTGGAGTGTACTGCGGGAAACTGAAGCTTTCTTT,CAWSVLRETEAFF
TRBJ1-1,NA,NA,TRBV27,TGTGCCAGCAGAAACAGGGTAGGGAACACTGAAGCTTTCTTT,CASRNRVGNTEAFF
TRBJ2-1,once,TRBD1,TRBV2,TGTGCCAGCAGCGGACAGGGTGTCAATGAGCAGTTCTTC,CASSGQGVNEQFF
TRBJ2-1,NA,TRBD2,TRBV27,TGTGCCAGCAGTTTAATGGCGGGAGGCTACAATGAGCAGTTCTTC,CASSLMAGGYNEQFF
TRBJ2-5,NA,TRBD2,TRBV3-1/TRBV3-2,TGTGCCAGCAGCCAGGAGGTACTAGCGGGGGGGAAGGAGACCCAGTACTTC,CASSQEVLAGGKETQYF
TRBJ1-3,NA,NA,TRBV28,TGTGCCAGCAGTACAACAACAAACACCATATATTTT,CASSTTTNTIYF
TRBJ2-3,NA,TRBD2,TRBV30,TGTGCCTGGAGTGTCAGCGGGGGGGCACTGGATACGCAGTATTTT,CAWSVSGGALDTQYF
TRBJ2-3,once,NA,TRBV5-4,TGTGCCAGCATGGCCTTGACGGGGGTGGACACAGATACGCAGTATTTT,CASMALTGVDTDTQYF
TRBJ1-6,NA,NA,TRBV19,TGTGCCAGTAGACAGGTTAATTCACCCCTCCACTTT,CASRQVNSPLHF
TRBJ1-1,NA,TRBD1,TRBV5-1,TGCGCCAGCAGCTCGGAACAGGGGAGAAGGACTGAAGCTTTCTTT,CASSSEQGRRTEAFF
TRBJ2-4,NA,TRBD1,TRBV9,TGTGCCAGCAGCGGGGGACAGGGTACCCAGTACTTC,CASSGGQGTQYF
TRBJ2-7,NA,NA,TRBV6-6,TGTGCCAGCAGTTACGGCGGGACCACCTACGAGCAGTACTTC,CASSYGGTTYEQYF
TRBJ2-1,NA,TRBD2,TRBV5-8,TGTGCCAGCAGCTTGCCCGGGGGGACGTACAATGAGCAGTTCTTC,CASSLPGGTYNEQFF
TRBJ2-7,NA,NA,TRBV10-3,TGTGCCATCAGTGAAAGGGCAGGGGATTTTCACGAGCAGTACTTC,CAISERAGDFHEQYF